This T cell receptor beta chain was identified in a study of identical twins (dated by TCRdb to about 2016). With regard to the full study: TCR alpha and beta repertoires from monozygotic twins, unrelated adults of various ages and cord blood were deep-sequenced to test whether fetal clonotypes persist. To rule out contamination, the twin experiments were replicated at different times with different library preparation protocols.

Every donor was a healthy Caucasian. The twin cohort comprised three pairs of female monozygotic twins, all aged roughly 18 to 30 years. Positive isolation kits from Invitrogen were used to isolate CD4+ and CD8+ T cell populations. The germline V gene specifies SNHLY as CDR1 and FYNNEI as CDR2. For this chain, trimming is 7 bases at the V end and 3 bases at the J end, and the number of junction bases without a gene match is 2. The CDR3 goes from the cysteine to the valine over 13 residues. Only the CDR3 DNA is retained, 39 bases long and in frame from the first base. Libraries were built with 5' RACE. TCRdb records Illumina HiSeq 2000 as the sequencer. Template switching added a universal primer binding site, and the final cDNA carried a unique molecular identifier that allowed TCR cDNA molecules to be counted accurately. Specific primers in the conserved constant-segment region were used to synthesize first-strand cDNA for the TCR alpha and beta chains. Each cDNA library was double barcoded, with a SMART-Mk sample barcode plus Illumina barcodes, to control for contamination. Two successive PCR steps introduced TruSeq adapter sequences along with Illumina sample barcodes. TCR alpha and beta cDNA libraries were sequenced on the Illumina HiSeq platform with custom primers. As for how the authors treated the data: Unique molecular identifiers were extracted from raw reads with MiGEC, and CDR3 positions were determined with MiXCR. For each individual, recombination models were inferred using an EM algorithm with the repgenHMM and IGoR tools. The analysis of shared clonotypes was done with the tcR package in R, with sharing normalized by the product of cloneset sizes. Out-of-frame nonproductive sequences were analyzed to study raw recombination free of thymic and clonal selection effects. TCRdb handled the public reads itself, with Q25 trimming in fastp and clone calling in MiXCR, and kept productive beta chains. Identical CDR3 protein sequences are pooled into one entry, listed with their most common genes and DNA. TCRdb, rather than the study authors, made the V and J calls. The sample table lists about 340,000 distinct CDR3 sequences, around an eighth of them with a count of one. More than 6% of the sample belongs to the ten largest clones.

Summary of the overall study and its limitations: In monozygotic twins, recombination models systematically underestimated out-of-frame TCR alpha sharing, but the models matched the sharing seen between unrelated individuals. Fewer insertions were carried by abundant cord blood beta clonotypes, a similar but weaker trend appeared in young adult naive repertoires, and no such trend appeared in memory repertoires. Zero-insertion analyses could be partly confounded by invariant T cells such as MAIT and iNKT, though diverse VJ usage argued against such confounding for most clonotypes. Compared with coincidental sharing between unrelated individuals, out-of-frame TCR alpha sequences shared between twins showed an excess of sequences with low generation probability. Because the same donors could not be followed over many years, the conclusions depended on cross-sectional statistical analysis. A weaker excess of twin sharing was found in beta out-of-frame sequences because the signal-to-noise ratio was lowered by fewer shared sequences.

Remarks on this clonotype: Its antigen specificity is not known. It has no much larger one-base neighbor in the sample; base qualities were not kept.

These same records also appear under a second study, on yellow fever vaccine responses in identical twins. The second publication reports: According to the authors, in identical twins the way T cells responded to vaccination appeared partly convergent and partly personalized. Focusing on identical twins, the study followed the T cell clones that responded to the vaccine, and did so with precision.

The chain was built from TRBV2 and TRBJ2-7; TRBD2 fits 11 bases in the junction. The receptor was isolated from a young woman in good health. The sample consisted of CD8+ T cells sorted from blood. The DNA sequence is given as TGTGCCAGCAAAGGACTAGCGGGCTACGAGCAGTACGTC. Its protein reads: CASKGLAGYEQYV.